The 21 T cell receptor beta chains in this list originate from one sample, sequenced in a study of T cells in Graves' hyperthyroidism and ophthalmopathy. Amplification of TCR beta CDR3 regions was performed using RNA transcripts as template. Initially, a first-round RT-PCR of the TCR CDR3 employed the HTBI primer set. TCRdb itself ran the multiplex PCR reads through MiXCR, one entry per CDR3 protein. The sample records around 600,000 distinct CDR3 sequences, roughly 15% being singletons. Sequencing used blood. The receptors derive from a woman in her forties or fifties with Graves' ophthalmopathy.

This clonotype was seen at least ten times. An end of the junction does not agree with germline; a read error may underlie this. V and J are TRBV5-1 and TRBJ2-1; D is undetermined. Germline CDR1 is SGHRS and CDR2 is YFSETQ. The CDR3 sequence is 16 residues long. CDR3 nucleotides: TGCGCCAGCAGCCCGACCCCGAATCCCAGCTACAATGAACAGTTCTTC. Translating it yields CASSPTPNPSYNEQFF.

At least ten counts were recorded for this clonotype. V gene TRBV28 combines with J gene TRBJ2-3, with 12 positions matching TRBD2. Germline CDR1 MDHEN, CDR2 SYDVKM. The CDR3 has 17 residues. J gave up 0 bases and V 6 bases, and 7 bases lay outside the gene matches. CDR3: CASRPRTSGTSTDTQYF. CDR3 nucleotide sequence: TGTGCCAGCAGACCGAGGACTAGCGGGACTAGCACAGATACGCAGTATTTT.

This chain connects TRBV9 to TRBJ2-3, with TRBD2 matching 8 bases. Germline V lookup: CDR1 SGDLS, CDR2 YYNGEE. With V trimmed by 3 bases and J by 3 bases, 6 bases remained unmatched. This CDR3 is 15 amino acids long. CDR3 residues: CASSASGSPTDTQYF. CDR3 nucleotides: TGTGCCAGCAGCGCAAGCGGGAGTCCTACAGATACGCAGTATTTT.

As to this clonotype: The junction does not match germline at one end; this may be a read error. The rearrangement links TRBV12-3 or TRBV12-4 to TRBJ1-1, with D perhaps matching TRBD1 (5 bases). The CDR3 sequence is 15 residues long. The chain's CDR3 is CASSLYGAMNTEASF. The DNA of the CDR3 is TGTGCCAGCAGTTTATATGGGGCGATGAACACTGAAGCTTCCTTT.

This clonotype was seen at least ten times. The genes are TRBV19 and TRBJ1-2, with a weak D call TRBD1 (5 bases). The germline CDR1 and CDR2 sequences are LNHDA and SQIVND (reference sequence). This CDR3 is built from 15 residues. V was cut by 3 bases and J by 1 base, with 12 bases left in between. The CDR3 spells CASSIPGGVNYGYTF. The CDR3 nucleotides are TGTGCCAGTAGTATCCCGGGGGGAGTTAACTATGGCTACACCTTC.

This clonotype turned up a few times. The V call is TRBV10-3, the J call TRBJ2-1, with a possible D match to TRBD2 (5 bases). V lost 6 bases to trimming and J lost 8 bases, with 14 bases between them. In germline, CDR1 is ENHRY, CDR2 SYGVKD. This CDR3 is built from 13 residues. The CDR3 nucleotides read TGTGCCATCAGACTAGATGAGGGCCATGAGCAGTTCTTC. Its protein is CAIRLDEGHEQFF.

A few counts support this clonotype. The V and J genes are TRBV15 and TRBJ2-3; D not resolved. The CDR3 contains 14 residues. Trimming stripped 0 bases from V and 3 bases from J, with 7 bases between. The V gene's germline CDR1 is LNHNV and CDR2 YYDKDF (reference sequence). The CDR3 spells CATSRERATDTQYF. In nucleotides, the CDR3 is TGTGCCACCAGCAGAGAAAGAGCTACAGATACGCAGTATTTT.

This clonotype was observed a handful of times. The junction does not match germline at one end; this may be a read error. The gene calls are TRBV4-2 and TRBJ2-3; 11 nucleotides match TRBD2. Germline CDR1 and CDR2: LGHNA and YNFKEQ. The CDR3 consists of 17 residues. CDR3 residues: CASSQDPGLAGTDTQYF. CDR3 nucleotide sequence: TGCGCCAGCAGCCAAGATCCGGGACTAGCGGGCACAGATACGCAGTATTTT.

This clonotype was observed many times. The CDR3 sequence: CASSRATNYEQYF. The CDR3, as DNA: TGTGCCAGCAGCCGGGCAACGAACTACGAGCAGTACTTC. V and J are TRBV6-1 and TRBJ2-7; unclear D gene. V gave up 6 bases and J gave up 3 bases, with 12 bases separating them. The germline CDR1 and CDR2 sequences are MNHNS and SASEGT. This CDR3 has 13 amino acids.

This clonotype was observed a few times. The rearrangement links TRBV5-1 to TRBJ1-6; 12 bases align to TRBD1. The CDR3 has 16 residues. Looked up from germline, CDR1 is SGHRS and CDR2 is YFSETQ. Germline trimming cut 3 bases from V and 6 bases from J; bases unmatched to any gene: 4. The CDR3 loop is CASSSGTGGSNSPLHF. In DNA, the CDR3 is TGCGCCAGCAGCTCCGGGACAGGGGGCAGTAATTCACCCCTCCACTTT.

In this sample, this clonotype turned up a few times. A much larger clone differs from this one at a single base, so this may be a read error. This CDR3 is CSVDRQLNTEAFF. The CDR3 DNA reads TGCAGCGTTGATAGGCAGTTGAACACTGAAGCTTTCTTT. The rearrangement links TRBV29-1 to TRBJ1-1; D gene ambiguous. The CDR3 consists of 13 residues. V shed 3 bases and J shed 0 bases, with 8 bases lying between them. Germline lookup yields CDR1 SQVTM and CDR2 ANQGSEA.

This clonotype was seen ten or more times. CDR3 loop: CSAREPGRKTQYF. CDR3 nucleotides: TGCAGTGCTAGAGAACCGGGGAGGAAGACCCAGTACTTC. The V gene is TRBV20-1, the J gene TRBJ2-5; D may be TRBD2 (6 bases). The V gene's germline CDR1 is DFQATT and CDR2 SNEGSKA (reference sequence). Trimming removed 0 bases at V and 6 bases at J, with 11 bases between. The CDR3 has 13 amino acids.

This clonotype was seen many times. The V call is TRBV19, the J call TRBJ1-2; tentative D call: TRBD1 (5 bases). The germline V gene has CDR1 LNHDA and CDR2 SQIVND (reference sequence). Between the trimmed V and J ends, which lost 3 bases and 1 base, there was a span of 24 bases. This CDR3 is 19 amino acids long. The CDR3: CASSMLPTAHISNNYGYTF. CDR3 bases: TGTGCCAGTAGTATGCTCCCGACAGCCCACATATCGAATAACTATGGCTACACCTTC.

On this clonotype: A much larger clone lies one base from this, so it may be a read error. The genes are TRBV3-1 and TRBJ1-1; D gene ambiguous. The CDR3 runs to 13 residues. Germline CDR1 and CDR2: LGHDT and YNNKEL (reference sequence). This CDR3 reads CASSQVTNTEASF. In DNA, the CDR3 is TGTGCCAGCAGCCAAGTCACCAACACTGAAGCTTCCTTT.

CDR3 in DNA: TGCAGTGCTATAAGTCCGACGTCGAAGGGGGCAGATACGCAGTATTTT. Protein product: CSAISPTSKGADTQYF. The chain carries TRBV20-1 and TRBJ2-3; TRBD1 might be the D (6 bases). V shed 4 bases and J shed 4 bases, with 21 bases lying between them. The CDR3 extends over 16 amino acids. The germline gives CDR1 DFQATT, CDR2 SNEGSKA (reference sequence).

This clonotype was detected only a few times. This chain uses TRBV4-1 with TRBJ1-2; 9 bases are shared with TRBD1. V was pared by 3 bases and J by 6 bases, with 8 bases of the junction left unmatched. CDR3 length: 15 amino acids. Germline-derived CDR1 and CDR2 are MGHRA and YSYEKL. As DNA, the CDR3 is TGCGCCAGCAGCCACCCGGGACAGGGTATCAATGGCTACACCTTC. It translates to CASSHPGQGINGYTF.

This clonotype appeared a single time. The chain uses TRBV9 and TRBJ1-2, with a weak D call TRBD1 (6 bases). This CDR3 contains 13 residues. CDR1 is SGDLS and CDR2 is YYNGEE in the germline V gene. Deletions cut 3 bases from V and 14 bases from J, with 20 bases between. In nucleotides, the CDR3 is TGTGCCAGCAGCGAAGCAGGGGTACAAACTATAACCTTC. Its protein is CASSEAGVQTITF. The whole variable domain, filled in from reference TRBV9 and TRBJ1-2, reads DSGVTQTPKHLITATGQRVTLRCSPRSGDLSVYWYQQSLDQGLQFLIQYYNGEERAKGNILERFSAQQFPDLHSELNLSSLELGDSALYFCASSEAGVQTITFGSGTRLTVV.

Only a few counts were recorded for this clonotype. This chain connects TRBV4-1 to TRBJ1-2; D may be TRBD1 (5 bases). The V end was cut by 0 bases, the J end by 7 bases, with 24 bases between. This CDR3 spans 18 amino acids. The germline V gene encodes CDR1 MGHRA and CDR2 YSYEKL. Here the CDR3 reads CASSQDPREKFFAAGYTF. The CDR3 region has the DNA TGCGCCAGCAGCCAAGATCCCAGGGAGAAGTTTTTTGCTGCTGGCTACACCTTC.

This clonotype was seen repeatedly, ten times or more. CDR3 loop: CASSVGGVDTQYF. CDR3 nucleotides: TGTGCCAGCAGCGTGGGGGGGGTGGATACGCAGTATTTT. V gene TRBV9 combines with J gene TRBJ2-3; 7 bases line up with TRBD2. CDR3 length equals 13 residues. CDR1 and CDR2 (germline): SGDLS, YYNGEE. V trimming: 2 bases; J trimming: 6 bases; junction bases outside the gene matches: 3.

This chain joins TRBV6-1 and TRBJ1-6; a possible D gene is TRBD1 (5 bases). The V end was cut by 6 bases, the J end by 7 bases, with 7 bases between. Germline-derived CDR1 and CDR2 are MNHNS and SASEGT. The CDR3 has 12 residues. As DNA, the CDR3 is TGTGCCAGCAGGGGACCAAATTCACCCCTCCACTTT. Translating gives CASRGPNSPLHF.

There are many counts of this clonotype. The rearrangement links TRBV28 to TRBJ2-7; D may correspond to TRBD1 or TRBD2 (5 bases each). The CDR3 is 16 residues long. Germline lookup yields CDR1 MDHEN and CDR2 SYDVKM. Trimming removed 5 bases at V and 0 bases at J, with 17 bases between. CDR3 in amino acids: CASSPPPGRGSYEQYF. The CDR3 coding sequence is TGTGCCAGCAGTCCCCCCCCGGGACGGGGCTCCTACGAGCAGTACTTC.